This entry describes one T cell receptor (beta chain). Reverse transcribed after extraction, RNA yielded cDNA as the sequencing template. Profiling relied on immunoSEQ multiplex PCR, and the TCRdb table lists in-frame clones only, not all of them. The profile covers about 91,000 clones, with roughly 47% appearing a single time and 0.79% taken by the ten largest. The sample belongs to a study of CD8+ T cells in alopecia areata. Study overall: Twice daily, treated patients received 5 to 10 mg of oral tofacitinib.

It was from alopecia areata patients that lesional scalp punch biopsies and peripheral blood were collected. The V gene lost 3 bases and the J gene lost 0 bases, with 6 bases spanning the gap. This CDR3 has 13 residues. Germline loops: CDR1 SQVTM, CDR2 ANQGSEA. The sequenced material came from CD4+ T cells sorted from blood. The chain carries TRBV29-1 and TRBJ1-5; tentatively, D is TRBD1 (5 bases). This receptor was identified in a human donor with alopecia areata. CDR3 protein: CSVETDSNQPQHF. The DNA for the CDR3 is TGCAGCGTTGAGACAGATAGCAATCAGCCCCAGCATTTT.